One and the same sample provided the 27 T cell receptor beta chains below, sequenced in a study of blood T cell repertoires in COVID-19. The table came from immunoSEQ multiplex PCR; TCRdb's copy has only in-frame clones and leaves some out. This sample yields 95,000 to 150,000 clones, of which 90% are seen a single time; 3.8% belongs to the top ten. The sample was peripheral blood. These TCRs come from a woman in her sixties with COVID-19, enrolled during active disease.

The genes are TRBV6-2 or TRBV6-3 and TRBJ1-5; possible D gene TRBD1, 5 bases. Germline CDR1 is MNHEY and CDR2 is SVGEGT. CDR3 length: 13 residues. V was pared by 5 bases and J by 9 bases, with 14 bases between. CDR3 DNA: TGTGCCAGCAGTGACAGTTCCCGGTGGCCCCAGCATTTT. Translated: CASSDSSRWPQHF.

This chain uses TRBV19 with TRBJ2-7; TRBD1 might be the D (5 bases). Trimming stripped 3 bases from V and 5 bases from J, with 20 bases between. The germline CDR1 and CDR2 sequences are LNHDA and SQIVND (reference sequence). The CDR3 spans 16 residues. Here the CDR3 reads CASSMGWFPGRDEQYF. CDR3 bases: TGTGCCAGTAGTATGGGTTGGTTTCCAGGGCGAGACGAGCAGTACTTC.

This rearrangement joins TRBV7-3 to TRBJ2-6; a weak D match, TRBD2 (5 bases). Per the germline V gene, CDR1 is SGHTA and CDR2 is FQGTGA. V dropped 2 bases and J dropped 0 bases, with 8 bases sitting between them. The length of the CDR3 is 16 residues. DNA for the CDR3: TGTGCCAGCAGCTTAGGACTGATCTCTGGGGCCAACGTCCTGACTTTC. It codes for CASSLGLISGANVLTF.

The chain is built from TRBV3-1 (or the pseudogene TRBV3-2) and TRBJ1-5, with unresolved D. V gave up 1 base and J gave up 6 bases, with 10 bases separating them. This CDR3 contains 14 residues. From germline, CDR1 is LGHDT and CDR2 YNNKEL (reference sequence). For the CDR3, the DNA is TGTGCCAGCAGCCAAGGGAGGAAAGGTCAGCCCCAGCATTTT. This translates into CASSQGRKGQPQHF.

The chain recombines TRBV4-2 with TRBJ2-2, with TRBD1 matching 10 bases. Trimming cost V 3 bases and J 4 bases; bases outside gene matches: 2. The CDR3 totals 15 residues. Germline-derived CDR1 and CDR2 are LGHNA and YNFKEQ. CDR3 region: CASSQGQGFTGELFF. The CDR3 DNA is TGTGCCAGCAGCCAGGGACAGGGGTTCACCGGGGAGCTGTTTTTT.

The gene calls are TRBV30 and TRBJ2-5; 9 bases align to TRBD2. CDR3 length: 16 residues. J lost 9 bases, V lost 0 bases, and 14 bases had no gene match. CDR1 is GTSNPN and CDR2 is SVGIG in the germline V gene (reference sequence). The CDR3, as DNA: TGTGCCTGGAGTGTAGGGGTAGCGGGGGCCCGATTTTCCCAGTACTTC. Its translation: CAWSVGVAGARFSQYF.

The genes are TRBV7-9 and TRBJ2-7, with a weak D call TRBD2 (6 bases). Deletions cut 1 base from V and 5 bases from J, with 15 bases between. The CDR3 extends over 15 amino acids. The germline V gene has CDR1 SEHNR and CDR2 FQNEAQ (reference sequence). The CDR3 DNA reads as TGTGCCAGCAGCTTAGGAGTCAGGAGGGGTGACGAGCAGTACTTC. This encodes CASSLGVRRGDEQYF.

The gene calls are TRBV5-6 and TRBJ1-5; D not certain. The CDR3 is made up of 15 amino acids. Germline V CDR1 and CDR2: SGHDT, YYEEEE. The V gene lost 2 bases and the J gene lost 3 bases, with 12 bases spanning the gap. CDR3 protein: CASSFGTVDNQPQHF. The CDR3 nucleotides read TGTGCCAGCAGCTTTGGTACGGTCGACAATCAGCCCCAGCATTTT.

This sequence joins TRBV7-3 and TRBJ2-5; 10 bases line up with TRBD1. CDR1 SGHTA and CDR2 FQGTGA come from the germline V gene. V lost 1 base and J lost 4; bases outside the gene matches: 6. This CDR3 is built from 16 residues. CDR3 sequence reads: CASSLRPRDRGETQYF. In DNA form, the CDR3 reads TGTGCCAGCAGCTTAAGGCCGCGGGACAGGGGAGAGACCCAGTACTTC.

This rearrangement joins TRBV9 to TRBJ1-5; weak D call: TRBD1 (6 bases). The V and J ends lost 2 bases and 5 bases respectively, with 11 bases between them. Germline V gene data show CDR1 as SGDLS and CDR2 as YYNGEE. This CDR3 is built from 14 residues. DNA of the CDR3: TGTGCCAGCAGCGTTGGGGCAGGGGATCAGCCCCAGCATTTT. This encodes CASSVGAGDQPQHF.

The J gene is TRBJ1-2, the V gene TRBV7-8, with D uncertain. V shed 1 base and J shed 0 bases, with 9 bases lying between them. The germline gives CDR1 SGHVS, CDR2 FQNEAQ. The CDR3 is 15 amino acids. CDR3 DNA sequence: TGTGCCAGCAGCTTAGTAGGGAGGCCTAACTATGGCTACACCTTC. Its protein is CASSLVGRPNYGYTF.

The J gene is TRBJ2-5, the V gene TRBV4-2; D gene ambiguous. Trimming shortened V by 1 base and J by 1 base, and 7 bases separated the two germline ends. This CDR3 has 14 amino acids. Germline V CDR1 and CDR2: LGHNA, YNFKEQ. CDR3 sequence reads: CASSQVWSQETQYF. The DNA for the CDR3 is TGTGCCAGCAGCCAAGTTTGGAGCCAAGAGACCCAGTACTTC.

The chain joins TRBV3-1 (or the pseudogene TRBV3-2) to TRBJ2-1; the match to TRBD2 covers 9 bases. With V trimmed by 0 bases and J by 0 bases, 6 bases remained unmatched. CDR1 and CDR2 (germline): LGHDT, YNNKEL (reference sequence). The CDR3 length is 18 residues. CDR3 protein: CASSQDGDSGGSYNEQFF. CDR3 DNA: TGTGCCAGCAGCCAAGATGGCGATAGCGGGGGCTCCTACAATGAGCAGTTCTTC.

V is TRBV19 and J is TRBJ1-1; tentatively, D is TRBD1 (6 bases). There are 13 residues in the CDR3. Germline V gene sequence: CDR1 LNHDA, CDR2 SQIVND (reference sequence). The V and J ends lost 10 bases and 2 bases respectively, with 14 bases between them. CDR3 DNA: TGTGCCACCCGGGGAGGGGGTAACACTGAAGCTTTCTTT. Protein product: CATRGGGNTEAFF.

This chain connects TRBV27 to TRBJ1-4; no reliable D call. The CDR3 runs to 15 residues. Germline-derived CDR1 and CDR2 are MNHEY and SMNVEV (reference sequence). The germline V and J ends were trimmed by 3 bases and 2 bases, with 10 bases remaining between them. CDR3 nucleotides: TGTGCCAGCAGTTTCGCGACGGGGACTAATGAAAAACTGTTTTTT. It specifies CASSFATGTNEKLFF.

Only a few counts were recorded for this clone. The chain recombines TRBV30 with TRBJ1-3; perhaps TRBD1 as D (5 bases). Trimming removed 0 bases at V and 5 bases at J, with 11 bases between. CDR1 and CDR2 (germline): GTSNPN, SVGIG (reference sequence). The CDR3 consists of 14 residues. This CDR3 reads CAWSVPGLRNTIYF. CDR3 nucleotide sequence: TGTGCCTGGAGTGTACCGGGACTCAGAAACACCATATATTTT.

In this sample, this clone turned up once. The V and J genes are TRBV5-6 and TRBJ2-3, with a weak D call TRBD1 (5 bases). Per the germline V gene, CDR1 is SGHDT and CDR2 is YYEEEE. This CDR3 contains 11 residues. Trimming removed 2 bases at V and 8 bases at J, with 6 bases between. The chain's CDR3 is CASSFQGTQYF. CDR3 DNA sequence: TGTGCCAGCAGCTTTCAGGGTACGCAGTATTTT.

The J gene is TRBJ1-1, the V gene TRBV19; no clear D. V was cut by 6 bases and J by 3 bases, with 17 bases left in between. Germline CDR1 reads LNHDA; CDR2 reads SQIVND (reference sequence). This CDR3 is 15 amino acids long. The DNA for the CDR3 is TGTGCCAGTAGCAGCCGGGGTCGTGGGTACACTGAAGCTTTCTTT. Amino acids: CASSSRGRGYTEAFF.

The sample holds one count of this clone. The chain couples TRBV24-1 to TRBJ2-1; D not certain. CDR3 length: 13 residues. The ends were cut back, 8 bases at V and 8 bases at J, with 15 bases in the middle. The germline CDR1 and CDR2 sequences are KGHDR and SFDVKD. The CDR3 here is CATTGESSDEQFF. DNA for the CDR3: TGTGCCACCACGGGTGAGAGTTCTGATGAGCAGTTCTTC.

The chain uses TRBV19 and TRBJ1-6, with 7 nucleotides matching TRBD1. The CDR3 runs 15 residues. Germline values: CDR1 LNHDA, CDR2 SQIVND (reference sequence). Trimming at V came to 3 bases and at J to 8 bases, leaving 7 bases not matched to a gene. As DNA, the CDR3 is TGTGCCAGTAGTATTTTCGACAGGGTCGATTCACCCCTCCACTTT. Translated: CASSIFDRVDSPLHF.

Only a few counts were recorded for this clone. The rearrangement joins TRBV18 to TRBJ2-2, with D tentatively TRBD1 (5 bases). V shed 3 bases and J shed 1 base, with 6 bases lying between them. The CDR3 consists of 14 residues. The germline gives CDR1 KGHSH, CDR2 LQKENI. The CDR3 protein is CASSPQGNTGELFF. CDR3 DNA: TGTGCCAGCTCACCGCAGGGGAACACCGGGGAGCTGTTTTTT.

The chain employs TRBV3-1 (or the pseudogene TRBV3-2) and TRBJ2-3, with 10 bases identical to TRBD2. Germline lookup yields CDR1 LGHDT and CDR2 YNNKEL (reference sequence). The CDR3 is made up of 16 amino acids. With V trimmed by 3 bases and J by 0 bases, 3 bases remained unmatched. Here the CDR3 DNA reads TGTGCCAGCAGCCAGGCTAGCGGGGGTAGCACAGATACGCAGTATTTT. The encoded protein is CASSQASGGSTDTQYF.

DNA of the CDR3: TGTGCCAGTAGTGAGGCTGGGACAGGGGGCTTATACGAGCAGTACTTC. Its protein product is CASSEAGTGGLYEQYF. The chain couples TRBV19 to TRBJ2-7; 12 bases are shared with TRBD1. With 5 bases clipped from V and 4 bases from J, the junction kept 9 bases outside the gene matches. Germline V gene sequence: CDR1 LNHDA, CDR2 SQIVND (reference sequence). There are 16 residues in the CDR3. The whole variable domain, filled in from reference TRBV19 and TRBJ2-7, reads DGGITQSPKYLFRKEGQNVTLSCEQNLNHDAMYWYRQDPGQGLRLIYYSQIVNDFQKGDIAEGYSVSREKKESFPLTVTSAQKNPTAFYLCASSEAGTGGLYEQYFGPGTRLTVT.

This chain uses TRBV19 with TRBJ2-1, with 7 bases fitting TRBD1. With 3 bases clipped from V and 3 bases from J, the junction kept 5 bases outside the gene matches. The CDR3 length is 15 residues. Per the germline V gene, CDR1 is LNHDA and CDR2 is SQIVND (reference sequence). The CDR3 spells CASSIVQGVYNEQFF. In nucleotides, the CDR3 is TGTGCCAGTAGTATCGTGCAGGGGGTCTACAATGAGCAGTTCTTC.

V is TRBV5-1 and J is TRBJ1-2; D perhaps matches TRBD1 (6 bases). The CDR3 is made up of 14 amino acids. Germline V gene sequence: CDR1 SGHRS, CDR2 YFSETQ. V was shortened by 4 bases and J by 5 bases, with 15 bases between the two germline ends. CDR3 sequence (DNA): TGCGCCAGCAGCGGAGGACAGCTTCATTATGGCTACACCTTC. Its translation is CASSGGQLHYGYTF.

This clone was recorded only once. The DNA for the CDR3 is TGTGCCAGCGGTTTTCCGGGACTGAGCACAGATACGCAGTATTTT. Its protein is CASGFPGLSTDTQYF. This chain connects TRBV7-2 to TRBJ2-3, with D maybe TRBD2 (6 bases). Germline values: CDR1 SGHTA, CDR2 FQGNSA. There are 15 residues in the CDR3. Between the trimmed V and J ends, which lost 8 bases and 0 bases, there was a span of 15 bases. The full variable domain, with the rest looked up from reference TRBV7-2 and TRBJ2-3, is GAGVSQSPSNKVTEKGKDVELRCDPISGHTALYWYRQSLGQGLEFLIYFQGNSAPDKSGLPSDRFSAERTGGSVSTLTIQRTQQEDSAVYLCASGFPGLSTDTQYFGPGTRLTVL.

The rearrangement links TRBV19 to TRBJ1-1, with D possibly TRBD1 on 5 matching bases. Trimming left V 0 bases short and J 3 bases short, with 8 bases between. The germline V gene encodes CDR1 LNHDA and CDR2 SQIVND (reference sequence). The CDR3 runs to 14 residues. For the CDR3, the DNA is TGTGCCAGTAGTATAGAAGGGGCGGACACTGAAGCTTTCTTT. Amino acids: CASSIEGADTEAFF. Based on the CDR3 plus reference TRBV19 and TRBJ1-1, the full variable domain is DGGITQSPKYLFRKEGQNVTLSCEQNLNHDAMYWYRQDPGQGLRLIYYSQIVNDFQKGDIAEGYSVSREKKESFPLTVTSAQKNPTAFYLCASSIEGADTEAFFGQGTRLTVV.